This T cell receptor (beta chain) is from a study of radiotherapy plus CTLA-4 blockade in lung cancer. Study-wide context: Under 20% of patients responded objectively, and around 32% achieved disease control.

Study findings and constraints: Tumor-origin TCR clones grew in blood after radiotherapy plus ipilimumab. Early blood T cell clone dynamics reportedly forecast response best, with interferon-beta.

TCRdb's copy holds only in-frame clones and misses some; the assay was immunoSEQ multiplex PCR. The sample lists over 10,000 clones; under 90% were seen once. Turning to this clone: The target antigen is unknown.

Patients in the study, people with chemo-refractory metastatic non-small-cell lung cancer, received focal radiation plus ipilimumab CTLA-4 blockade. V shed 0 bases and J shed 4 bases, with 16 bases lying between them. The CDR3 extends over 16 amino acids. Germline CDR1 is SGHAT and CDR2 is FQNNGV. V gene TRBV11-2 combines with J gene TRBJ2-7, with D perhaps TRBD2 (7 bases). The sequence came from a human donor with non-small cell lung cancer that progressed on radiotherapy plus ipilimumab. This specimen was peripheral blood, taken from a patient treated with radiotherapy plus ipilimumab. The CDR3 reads CASSLERWGGRYEQYF. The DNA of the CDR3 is TGTGCCAGCAGCTTAGAGAGATGGGGGGGGCGGTACGAGCAGTACTTC.